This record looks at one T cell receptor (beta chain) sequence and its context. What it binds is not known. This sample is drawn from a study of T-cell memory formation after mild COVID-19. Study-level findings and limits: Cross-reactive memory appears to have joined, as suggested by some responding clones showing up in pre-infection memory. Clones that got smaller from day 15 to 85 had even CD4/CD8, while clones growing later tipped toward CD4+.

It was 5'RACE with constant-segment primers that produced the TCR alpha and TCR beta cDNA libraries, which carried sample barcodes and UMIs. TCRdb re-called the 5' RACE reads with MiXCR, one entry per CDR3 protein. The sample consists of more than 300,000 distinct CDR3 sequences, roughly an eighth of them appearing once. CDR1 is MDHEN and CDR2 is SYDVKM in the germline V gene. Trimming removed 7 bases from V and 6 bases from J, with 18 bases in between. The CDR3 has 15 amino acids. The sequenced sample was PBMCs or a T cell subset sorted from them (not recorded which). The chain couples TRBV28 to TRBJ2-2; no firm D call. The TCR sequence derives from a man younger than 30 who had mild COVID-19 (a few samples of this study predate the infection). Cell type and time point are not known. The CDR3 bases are TGTGCCAGCAAGGACGGGCAGCTTGTGGCCGGGGAGCTGTTTTTT. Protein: CASKDGQLVAGELFF.